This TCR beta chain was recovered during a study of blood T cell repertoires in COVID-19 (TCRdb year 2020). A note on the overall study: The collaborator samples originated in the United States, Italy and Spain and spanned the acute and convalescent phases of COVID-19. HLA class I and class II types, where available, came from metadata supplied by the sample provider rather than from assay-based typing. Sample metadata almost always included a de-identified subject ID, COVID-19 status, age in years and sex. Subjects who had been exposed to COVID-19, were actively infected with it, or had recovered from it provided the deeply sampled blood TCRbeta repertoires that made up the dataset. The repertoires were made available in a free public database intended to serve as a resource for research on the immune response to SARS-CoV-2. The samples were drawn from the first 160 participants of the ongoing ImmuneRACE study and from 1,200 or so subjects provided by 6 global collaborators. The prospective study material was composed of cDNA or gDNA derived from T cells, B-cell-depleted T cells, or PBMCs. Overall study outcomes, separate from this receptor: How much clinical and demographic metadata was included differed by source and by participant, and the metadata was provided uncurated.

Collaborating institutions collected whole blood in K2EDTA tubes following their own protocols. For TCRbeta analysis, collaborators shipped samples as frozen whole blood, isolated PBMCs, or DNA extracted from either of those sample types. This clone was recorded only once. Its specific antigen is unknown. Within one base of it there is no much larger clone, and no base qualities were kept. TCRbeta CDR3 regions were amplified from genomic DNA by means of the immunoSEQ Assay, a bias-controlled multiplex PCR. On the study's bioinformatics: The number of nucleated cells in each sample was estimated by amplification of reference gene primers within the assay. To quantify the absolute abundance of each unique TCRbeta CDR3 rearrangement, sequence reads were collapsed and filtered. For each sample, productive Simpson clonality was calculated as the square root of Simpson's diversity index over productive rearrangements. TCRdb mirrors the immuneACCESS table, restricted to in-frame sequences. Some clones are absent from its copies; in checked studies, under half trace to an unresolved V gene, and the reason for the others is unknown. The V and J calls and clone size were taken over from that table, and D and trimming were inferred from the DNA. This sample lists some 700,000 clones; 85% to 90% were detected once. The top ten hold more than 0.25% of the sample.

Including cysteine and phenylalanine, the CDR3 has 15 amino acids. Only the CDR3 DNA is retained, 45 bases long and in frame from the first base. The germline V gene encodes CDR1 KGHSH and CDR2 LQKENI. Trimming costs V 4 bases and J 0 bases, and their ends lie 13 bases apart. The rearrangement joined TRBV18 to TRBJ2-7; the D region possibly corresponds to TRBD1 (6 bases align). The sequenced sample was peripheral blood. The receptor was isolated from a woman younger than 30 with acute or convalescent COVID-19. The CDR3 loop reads CASSLQGPLSYEQYF. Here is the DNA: TGTGCCAGCTCACTTCAGGGGCCCCTCTCCTACGAGCAGTACTTC.